A selection of T cell receptor beta chains follows, all from one sample in a study of CD8+ T cells in alopecia areata. Assay: immunoSEQ multiplex PCR; the TCRdb copy retains only in-frame clones and omits some. Among approximately 210,000 clones listed, roughly 70% were seen once. The source material was CD4+ T cells sorted from blood, sampled around week 50, from a patient treated with tofacitinib. These TCRs come from a human donor with alopecia areata. Each CDR3 is given with its conserved first and last residue. The D gene is left open where the match is weak. The size entry is marked missing in some rows and otherwise reads once, few, many or a size class.

v_call	d_call	cdr3_length	clone_size	j_call	cdr3_nt	cdr3_aa
TRBV29-1	NA	12	NA	TRBJ2-4	TGCAGCGTTGCCCAGGTCGATAACATTCAGTACTTC	CSVAQVDNIQYF
TRBV29-1	NA	11	medium-sized	TRBJ1-1	TGCAGCGTTGGCAGGGGAGAGGAAGCTTTCTTT	CSVGRGEEAFF
TRBV30	NA	12	NA	TRBJ1-2	TGTGCCTGGAGTCCCGGGGCAAATGGCTACACCTTC	CAWSPGANGYTF
TRBV9	TRBD2	16	NA	TRBJ2-3	TGTGCCAGCAGCGTAGCGGCGGGGGGGGGCACAGATACGCAGTATTTT	CASSVAAGGGTDTQYF
TRBV19	NA	16	NA	TRBJ2-2	TGTGCCAGTAGTATGACAGGACGAGGCAACACCGGGGAGCTGTTTTTT	CASSMTGRGNTGELFF
TRBV5-6	NA	14	few	TRBJ1-1	TGTGCCAGCAGCTTACTATCGGTTGGGGCCGAAGCTTTCTTT	CASSLLSVGAEAFF
TRBV4-3	NA	16	NA	TRBJ1-1	TGCGCCAGCAGCCAAGAAGTGGGGGTTTGGAACACTGAAGCTTTCTTT	CASSQEVGVWNTEAFF
TRBV5-1	NA	14	few	TRBJ2-3	TGCGCCAGCCGTATGGGGGTTAGCACAGATACGCAGTATTTT	CASRMGVSTDTQYF
TRBV2	NA	15	few	TRBJ1-6	TGTGCCAGCAGTTTAGCAGGAGAGGGGAATTCACCCCTCCACTTT	CASSLAGEGNSPLHF
TRBV27	NA	14	NA	TRBJ1-1	TGTGCCGCATCTCCGGGGCACTTGAACACTGAAGCTTTCTTT	CAASPGHLNTEAFF
TRBV5-1	NA	16	NA	TRBJ2-4	TGCGCCAGCAGCGCCGGGACGGGCATAGCCAAAAACATTCAGTACTTC	CASSAGTGIAKNIQYF
TRBV30	NA	14	NA	TRBJ1-1	TGTGCCTGGAGGGCGGACAGCCCGAACACTGAAGCTTTCTTT	CAWRADSPNTEAFF
TRBV29-1	NA	13	NA	TRBJ1-2	TGCAGCGCGTCCAAAACAGAAACGGATGGCTACACCTTC	CSASKTETDGYTF
TRBV29-1	NA	14	NA	TRBJ2-1	TGCAGCGCGCTCGAGGGGTATCGGTACAATGAGCAGTTCTTC	CSALEGYRYNEQFF
TRBV15	NA	13	NA	TRBJ1-5	TGTGCCACCAGCACAGGGGCGAATCAGCCCCAGCATTTT	CATSTGANQPQHF
TRBV4-1	NA	15	NA	TRBJ1-2	TGCGCCAGCAGCCAAGAAGGTTTCCAGGGGTTTGGCTACACCTTC	CASSQEGFQGFGYTF
TRBV30	NA	13	NA	TRBJ1-5	TGTGCCTGGAGTGGAGCGACGAATCAGCCCCAGCATTTT	CAWSGATNQPQHF
TRBV14	NA	14	NA	TRBJ1-2	TGTGCCAGCAGCCCTAGCGGGGGCGTCTATGGCTACACCTTC	CASSPSGGVYGYTF
TRBV6-5	NA	14	few	TRBJ2-2	TGTGCCAGTCGACCCCGAGTGAAGGGCGGGGAGCTGTTTTTT	CASRPRVKGGELFF
TRBV7-2	NA	12	NA	TRBJ2-1	TGTGCCAGCACCCTGGACGTGAATGAGCAGTTCTTC	CASTLDVNEQFF
TRBV18	TRBD2	18	NA	TRBJ2-5	TGTGCCAGCTCACCGCTAGCGGGGGGGCCTTCATACCAAGAGACCCAGTACTTC	CASSPLAGGPSYQETQYF
TRBV6-6	NA	13	NA	TRBJ2-3	TGTGCCAGCAGTTCCCCAGGCACAGATACGCAGTATTTT	CASSSPGTDTQYF
TRBV29-1	TRBD1	16	NA	TRBJ2-1	TGCAGCGTTGGGGGGTCGGCGACAGGGGCCGGGAATGAGCAGTTCTTC	CSVGGSATGAGNEQFF
TRBV29-1	TRBD1	11	NA	TRBJ1-1	TGCAGCACTGACAGGGGAGCTGAAGCTTTCTTT	CSTDRGAEAFF
TRBV10-1	NA	15	NA	TRBJ2-6	TGCGCCAGCAGCGCCGGGACAACTGGGGCCAACGTCCTGACTTTC	CASSAGTTGANVLTF
TRBV2	TRBD1	15	NA	TRBJ2-5	TGTGCCAGCAGAGAGACAGGGGCGTACCAAGAGACCCAGTACTTC	CASRETGAYQETQYF
TRBV9	NA	13	few	TRBJ1-2	TGTGCCAGCAGCTGGAGACAGGCCGATGGCTACACCTTC	CASSWRQADGYTF
TRBV5-6	NA	12	NA	TRBJ2-1	TGTGCCAGCAGCGTAGGACTTCTTGTGGAGTTCTTC	CASSVGLLVEFF
TRBV7-2	NA	14	once	TRBJ2-7	TGTGCCAGCAGCTTAGTCTTCGGTCCGCACGAGCAGTACTTC	CASSLVFGPHEQYF
TRBV7-6	NA	14	NA	TRBJ1-1	TGTGCCAGCAGCCGATCGGGGCTCGGCACTGAAGCTTTCTTT	CASSRSGLGTEAFF
TRBV2	NA	13	NA	TRBJ1-2	TGTGCCAGCAGAATACGATCGGACTATGGCTACACCTTC	CASRIRSDYGYTF
TRBV10-2	NA	13	few	TRBJ2-5	TGCGCCAGCAGGACAGAGCCTGGGGAGACCCAGTACTTC	CASRTEPGETQYF
TRBV29-1	TRBD2	13	NA	TRBJ2-5	TGCAGCGTTGAGGGACTAGCGAGTGAGACCCAGTACTTC	CSVEGLASETQYF
TRBV6-6	TRBD1	14	NA	TRBJ1-2	TGTGCCAGCAGTAGGACAGGGGGCCTCTATGGCTACACCTTC	CASSRTGGLYGYTF
TRBV5-1	NA	15	medium-sized	TRBJ2-5	TGCGCCAGCAGCCAGACACCCGGAGGAGGGGAGACCCAGTACTTC	CASSQTPGGGETQYF
TRBV2	NA	15	NA	TRBJ2-6	TGTGCCAGCAGTACACAGGGTGCTGGGGCCAACGTCCTGACTTTC	CASSTQGAGANVLTF
TRBV7-2	TRBD1	17	medium-sized	TRBJ2-7	TGTGCCAGCAATTTCAGACTTGGGGCAGGGGGCTGGTCCGAGCAGTACTTC	CASNFRLGAGGWSEQYF
TRBV4-1	NA	14	NA	TRBJ1-2	TGCGCCAGCAGCCAAGACAGAGCCCGCTATGGCTACACCTTC	CASSQDRARYGYTF
TRBV30	NA	13	NA	TRBJ1-5	TGTGCCTGGAGGGGGGGGGCGAATCAGCCCCAGCATTTT	CAWRGGANQPQHF
TRBV5-1	NA	13	once	TRBJ2-5	TGCGCCAGCAGCGGGGGACGGGAAGAGACCCAGTACTTC	CASSGGREETQYF
TRBV4-3	NA	15	NA	TRBJ1-2	TGCGCCAGCAGCCCAGCCCAGGGGATTCGGTATGGCTACACCTTC	CASSPAQGIRYGYTF
TRBV28	TRBD2	11	NA	TRBJ2-7	TGTGCCAGCAGTTTCCGGGAGGGGCAGTACTTC	CASSFREGQYF
TRBV27	NA	17	NA	TRBJ2-6	TGTGCCAGCAGTTTGTTTATCGACAGTCCTGGGGCCAACGTCCTGACTTTC	CASSLFIDSPGANVLTF
TRBV9	NA	14	once	TRBJ2-1	TGTGCCAGCAGCCCATGGACTGGGTACAATGAGCAGTTCTTC	CASSPWTGYNEQFF
TRBV29-1	TRBD2	17	few	TRBJ2-5	TGCAGCGCTCTGGATACGGCGGGACTAGCGGGGGTAGAGACCCAGTACTTC	CSALDTAGLAGVETQYF
TRBV11-2	NA	15	NA	TRBJ1-2	TGTGCCAGCAGCTTAGATACGGGGGAGATCTATGGCTACACCTTC	CASSLDTGEIYGYTF
TRBV6-5	TRBD1	15	few	TRBJ1-2	TGTGCCAGCAGTTACTCGAATCAGGGGGTAATAGGCTACACCTTC	CASSYSNQGVIGYTF
TRBV7-3	NA	13	NA	TRBJ1-1	TGTGCCAGCAGCGAACAGAGGAACACTGAAGCTTTCTTT	CASSEQRNTEAFF
TRBV30	TRBD1	14	once	TRBJ1-2	TGTGCCTGGAGGGAACCGGGACAGGGATATGGCTACACCTTC	CAWREPGQGYGYTF
TRBV30	TRBD1	11	NA	TRBJ1-4	TGTGCCCGTAAGACAGGGCCGAAACTGTTTTTT	CARKTGPKLFF
TRBV29-1	TRBD2	20	NA	TRBJ2-3	TGCAGCGTTGAAGATACGACTAGCGGGGGGCCCTTTTCTGTCACAGATACGCAGTATTTT	CSVEDTTSGGPFSVTDTQYF
TRBV9	TRBD2	16	once	TRBJ2-5	TGTGCCAGCAGCGTAGGACAGCGGGGGTACCAAGAGACCCAGTACTTC	CASSVGQRGYQETQYF
TRBV6-5	TRBD2	15	NA	TRBJ2-3	TGTGCCAGCACCAGTTCTAGCGGGGGCACAGATACGCAGTATTTT	CASTSSSGGTDTQYF
TRBV4-1	NA	12	few	TRBJ1-4	TGCGCCAGCAGCCAAGCATACGAAAAACTGTTTTTT	CASSQAYEKLFF
TRBV15	NA	12	NA	TRBJ2-7	TGTGCCACCAGCAGGGACCTGCACGAGCAGTACTTC	CATSRDLHEQYF
TRBV4-1	NA	13	few	TRBJ2-1	TGCGCCAGCAGCGGTCCGAGTTACAATGAGCAGTTCTTC	CASSGPSYNEQFF